One and the same sample provided the 7 T cell receptor beta chains below, sequenced in a study of cytomegalovirus exposure and HLA in healthy donors. In the PCR, 60 Vbeta and 13 Jbeta primers were used. Repertoires were generated with immunoSEQ multiplex PCR, while TCRdb's copy carries only in-frame clones and drops some. The sample comprises about 130,000 clones, around 77% of which are singletons, and approximately 2% rests with the top ten. The specimen sequenced was PBMCs. Receptors were obtained from a man between 25 and 39 years old in good health and CMV-seronegative.

CDR3 amino acids: CASSTGLYNEQFF. The CDR3 nucleotides read TGTGCCAGCAGCACGGGACTCTACAATGAGCAGTTCTTC. The rearrangement joins TRBV9 to TRBJ2-1; D is possibly TRBD2 (6 bases). The CDR3 totals 13 residues. V was trimmed by 4 bases and J by 3 bases, leaving 8 bases between them. Germline CDR1 and CDR2: SGDLS and YYNGEE. Full variable domain (missing parts from reference TRBV9 and TRBJ2-1): DSGVTQTPKHLITATGQRVTLRCSPRSGDLSVYWYQQSLDQGLQFLIQYYNGEERAKGNILERFSAQQFPDLHSELNLSSLELGDSALYFCASSTGLYNEQFFGPGTRLTVL.

This clone was counted a single time. The chain combines TRBV19 with TRBJ2-5; a possible D gene is TRBD2 (5 bases). The CDR3 totals 14 residues. V dropped 9 bases and J dropped 1 base, with 15 bases sitting between them. The germline gives CDR1 LNHDA, CDR2 SQIVND (reference sequence). CDR3 sequence: CASGRGKTQETQYF. The CDR3 nucleotides read TGTGCCAGCGGAAGAGGGAAGACCCAAGAGACCCAGTACTTC.

This clone was recorded once. The V and J genes are TRBV11-3 and TRBJ2-2; TRBD2 is a possible D gene (5 bases). Germline V gene lookup returns CDR1 SGHNT and CDR2 YENEEA. The CDR3 is 14 residues long. V lost 5 bases, J lost 5 bases, and 12 bases lay in between. The DNA of the CDR3 is TGTGCCAGCAGCCCCACTAGACGTACCGGGGAGCTGTTTTTT. As protein: CASSPTRRTGELFF. Full variable domain (missing parts from reference TRBV11-3 and TRBJ2-2): EAGVVQSPRYKIIEKKQPVAFWCNPISGHNTLYWYLQNLGQGPELLIRYENEEAVDDSQLPKDRFSAERLKGVDSTLKIQPAELGDSAVYLCASSPTRRTGELFFGEGSRLTVL.

This sequence joins TRBV5-1 and TRBJ2-7; TRBD1 matches at 7 bases. Per the germline V gene, CDR1 is SGHRS and CDR2 is YFSETQ. Trimming cost V 6 bases and J 5 bases; bases outside gene matches: 8. This CDR3 contains 13 residues. The CDR3 nucleotides are TGCGCCAGCAAACAGGGGCCCACCAACGAGCAGTACTTC. Translated, it gives CASKQGPTNEQYF.

The chain combines TRBV6-5 with TRBJ2-1; D gene uncertain. The CDR3 contains 15 residues. The germline V and J ends were trimmed by 0 bases and 5 bases, with 11 bases remaining between them. In germline, CDR1 is MNHEY, CDR2 SVGAGI. In nucleotides, the CDR3 is TGTGCCAGCAGTTACTCGATCGTGGGCAACAATGAGCAGTTCTTC. As protein: CASSYSIVGNNEQFF.

V usage is TRBV30 and J usage is TRBJ2-5; TRBD1 aligns across 9 bases. The CDR3 is made up of 15 amino acids. V lost 1 base to trimming and J lost 4 bases; unmatched junction nucleotides: 7. CDR1 and CDR2 from the germline V gene are GTSNPN and SVGIG (reference sequence). For the CDR3, the DNA is TGTGCCTGGAGTGCCGGGACAGGGACCCTAGAGACCCAGTACTTC. Translated, it gives CAWSAGTGTLETQYF.

The rearrangement joins TRBV6-5 to TRBJ2-7, with D maybe TRBD2 (6 bases). The CDR3 is 14 residues long. V was cut by 0 bases and J by 1 base, with 7 bases left in between. Germline CDR1 reads MNHEY; CDR2 reads SVGAGI. This CDR3 is CASSYSGGSYEQYF. The CDR3, as DNA: TGTGCCAGCAGTTACTCCGGGGGTTCCTACGAGCAGTACTTC.